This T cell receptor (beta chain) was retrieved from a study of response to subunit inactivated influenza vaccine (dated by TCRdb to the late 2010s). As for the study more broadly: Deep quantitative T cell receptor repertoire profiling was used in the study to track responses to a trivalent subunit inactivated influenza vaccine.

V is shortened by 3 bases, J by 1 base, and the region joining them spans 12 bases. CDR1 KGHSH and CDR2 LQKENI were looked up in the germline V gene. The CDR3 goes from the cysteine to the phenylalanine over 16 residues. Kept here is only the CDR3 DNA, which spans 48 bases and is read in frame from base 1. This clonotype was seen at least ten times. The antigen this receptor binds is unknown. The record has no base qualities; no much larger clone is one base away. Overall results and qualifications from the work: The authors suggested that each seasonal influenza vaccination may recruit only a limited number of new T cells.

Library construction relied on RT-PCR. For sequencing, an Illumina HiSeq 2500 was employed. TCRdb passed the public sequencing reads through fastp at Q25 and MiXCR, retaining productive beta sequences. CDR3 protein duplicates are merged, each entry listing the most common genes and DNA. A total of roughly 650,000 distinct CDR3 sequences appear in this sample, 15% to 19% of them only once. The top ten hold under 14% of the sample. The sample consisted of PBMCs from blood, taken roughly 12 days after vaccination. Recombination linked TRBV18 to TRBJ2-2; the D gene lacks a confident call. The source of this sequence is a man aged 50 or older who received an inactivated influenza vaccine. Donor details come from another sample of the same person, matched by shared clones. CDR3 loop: CASSPLRQQNTGELFF. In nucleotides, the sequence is TGTGCCAGCTCACCCTTGAGGCAGCAGAACACCGGGGAGCTGTTTTTT.